The 16 T cell receptor beta chains below come from one sample, sequenced in a study of T cell responses to AZD1222 COVID-19 vaccine. The data were produced by immunoSEQ multiplex PCR, yet TCRdb's version contains in-frame clones alone and is incomplete. The repertoire includes fewer than 140,000 clones, roughly 88% of them detected once, and approximately 5% sits in the top ten. Sequences were derived from peripheral blood, sampled on day 0 of AZD1222 vaccination. All receptors derive from an adult in good health.

This clone was counted a single time. The chain has TRBV18 and TRBJ1-5; TRBD1 matches at 12 bases. The CDR3 spans 18 residues. CDR1 is KGHSH and CDR2 is LQKENI in the germline V gene. V lost 0 bases and J lost 6; bases outside the gene matches: 9. The CDR3 spells CASSPPNGGQGAGQPQHF. In DNA, the CDR3 is TGTGCCAGCTCACCACCGAATGGGGGACAGGGGGCGGGTCAGCCCCAGCATTTT.

The chain employs TRBV7-8 and TRBJ2-1, with 7 positions matching TRBD1. Germline trimming cut 4 bases from V and 10 bases from J; bases unmatched to any gene: 10. Germline V gives CDR1 SGHVS, CDR2 FQNEAQ. The CDR3 loop spans 14 amino acids. In DNA form, the CDR3 reads TGTGCCAGCAGCTCTACCCTGGGACAGCCGGAGCAGTTCTTC. Protein: CASSSTLGQPEQFF.

The gene calls are TRBV4-1 and TRBJ1-5, with 9 positions matching TRBD1. Germline CDR1 and CDR2: MGHRA and YSYEKL. The ends lost 4 bases at V and 1 base at J; junction bases unmatched: 5. This CDR3 has 16 residues. The CDR3 reads CASSRDRELSNQPQHF. The CDR3 DNA sequence: TGCGCCAGCAGCCGGGACAGGGAACTAAGCAATCAGCCCCAGCATTTT.

The chain uses TRBV28 and TRBJ1-5, with D possibly TRBD1 on 6 matching bases. The CDR3 has 14 residues. Deletions cut 5 bases from V and 2 bases from J, with 10 bases between. CDR1 is MDHEN, CDR2 SYDVKM, per germline. This CDR3 reads CASSPRQGNQPQHF. CDR3 DNA: TGTGCCAGCAGTCCCCGACAGGGCAATCAGCCCCAGCATTTT. Full variable domain (rest looked up from reference TRBV28 and TRBJ1-5): DVKVTQSSRYLVKRTGEKVFLECVQDMDHENMFWYRQDPGLGLRLIYFSYDVKMKEKGDIPEGYSVSREKKERFSLILESASTNQTSMYLCASSPRQGNQPQHFGDGTRLSIL.

The chain uses TRBV27 and TRBJ2-7; 8 nucleotides line up with TRBD2. CDR1 MNHEY and CDR2 SMNVEV come from the germline V gene (reference sequence). The CDR3 spans 14 residues. The J segment lost 2 bases and the V segment lost 6 bases, leaving 6 bases of the junction unmatched. The CDR3 here is CASRTSGEAYEQYF. For the CDR3, the DNA is TGTGCCAGCAGAACTAGCGGAGAAGCCTACGAGCAGTACTTC.

This clone was observed a handful of times. The CDR3 reads CASSLGAGTGGFSYEQYF. In nucleotides, the CDR3 is TGTGCCAGCAGCTTAGGTGCCGGGACAGGGGGCTTTTCCTACGAGCAGTACTTC. The rearrangement joins TRBV7-6 to TRBJ2-7, with 12 positions matching TRBD1. Germline V gene lookup returns CDR1 SGHVS and CDR2 FNYEAQ. Losses at the gene ends were 1 base for V and 1 base for J; bases not matched to a gene: 8. There are 18 residues in the CDR3. Combining the CDR3 with reference TRBV7-6 and TRBJ2-7 gives the whole variable domain GAGVSQSPRYKVTKRGQDVALRCDPISGHVSLYWYRQALGQGPEFLTYFNYEAQQDKSGLPNDRFSAERPEGSISTLTIQRTEQRDSAMYRCASSLGAGTGGFSYEQYFGPGTRLTVT.

The chain links TRBV10-3 to TRBJ2-3; a possible D gene is TRBD1 (6 bases). Germline V lookup: CDR1 ENHRY, CDR2 SYGVKD. The CDR3 has 14 amino acids. V was shortened by 8 bases and J by 0 bases, with 12 bases between the two germline ends. The CDR3: CAISGQGSTDTQYF. CDR3 in DNA: TGTGCCATCTCGGGGCAGGGGAGCACAGATACGCAGTATTTT.

The chain joins TRBV4-1 to TRBJ2-1; TRBD1 matches at 10 bases. The V gene end was trimmed by 1 base and the J gene end by 4 bases; junction bases not matched to a gene: 4. This CDR3 has 16 residues. Looked up from germline, CDR1 is MGHRA and CDR2 is YSYEKL. The CDR3 is CASSQAGTGVYNEQFF. The CDR3 nucleotides read TGCGCCAGCAGCCAAGCGGGGACAGGGGTGTACAATGAGCAGTTCTTC.

The chain is built from TRBV5-1 and TRBJ2-6; 9 nucleotides agree with TRBD1. Germline CDR1 SGHRS, CDR2 YFSETQ. The CDR3 length is 18 residues. The J segment lost 0 bases and the V segment lost 4 bases, leaving 8 bases of the junction unmatched. For the CDR3, the DNA is TGCGCCAGCAGCGCCTCCGGGACAGGGCCCTCTGGGGCCAACGTCCTGACTTTC. Translated, it gives CASSASGTGPSGANVLTF. The whole variable domain, remainder taken from reference TRBV5-1 and TRBJ2-6, is KAGVTQTPRYLIKTRGQQVTLSCSPISGHRSVSWYQQTPGQGLQFLFEYFSETQRNKGNFPGRFSGRQFSNSRSEMNVSTLELGDSALYLCASSASGTGPSGANVLTFGAGSRLTVL.

This clone occurred a few times. The chain recombines TRBV6-5 with TRBJ2-7; unclear D gene. Per the germline V gene, CDR1 is MNHEY and CDR2 is SVGAGI. The CDR3 is 12 amino acids. The V end was cut by 6 bases, the J end by 6 bases, with 12 bases between. This chain's CDR3 is CASSRSPSEQYF. CDR3 bases: TGTGCCAGCAGCCGCTCCCCGTCCGAGCAGTACTTC.

This sequence joins TRBV7-9 and TRBJ1-5, with D uncertain. Germline loops: CDR1 SEHNR, CDR2 FQNEAQ (reference sequence). The CDR3 is 12 amino acids. Trimming left V 3 bases short and J 4 bases short, with 4 bases between. The CDR3 bases are TGTGCCAGCAGCTTCGGAAATCAGCCCCAGCATTTT. This codes for CASSFGNQPQHF.

The chain employs TRBV2 and TRBJ1-5; no firm D call. V was pared by 2 bases and J by 14 bases, with 16 bases between. The germline gives CDR1 SNHLY, CDR2 FYNNEI. CDR3 size: 13 residues. Written as DNA, the CDR3 is TGTGCCAGCAGTGAAAACGGATGGGGTTTGGAGCATTTT. As protein: CASSENGWGLEHF. The whole variable domain, filled in from reference TRBV2 and TRBJ1-5, reads EPEVTQTPSHQVTQMGQEVILRCVPISNHLYFYWYRQILGQKVEFLVSFYNNEISEKSEIFDDQFSVERPDGSNFTLKIRSTKLEDSAMYFCASSENGWGLEHFGDGTRLSIL.

The V call is TRBV19, the J call TRBJ1-1; D gene unclear. This CDR3 is built from 14 residues. Between the trimmed V and J ends, which lost 6 bases and 0 bases, there was a span of 11 bases. Germline assignment: CDR1 LNHDA and CDR2 SQIVND (reference sequence). CDR3 sequence: CASRLRALNTEAFF. For the CDR3, the DNA is TGTGCCAGTAGACTAAGAGCATTGAACACTGAAGCTTTCTTT.

This chain connects TRBV7-3 to TRBJ2-1; D is ambiguous. The CDR3 is made up of 17 amino acids. Germline values: CDR1 SGHTA, CDR2 FQGTGA. Trimming took 1 base from V and 0 from J, leaving 13 bases between them. The CDR3 region has the DNA TGTGCCAGCAGCTTAATAATTTGCAAGAGCTCCTACAATGAGCAGTTCTTC. It codes for CASSLIICKSSYNEQFF.

This chain links TRBV18 with TRBJ1-3; no firm D call. Trimming took off 1 base at V and 0 bases at J, with 13 bases between the two ends. CDR1 and CDR2 (germline): KGHSH, LQKENI. The CDR3 consists of 17 residues. The CDR3 nucleotides are TGTGCCAGCTCACCACTGCCTTCAGCTTCCTCTGGAAACACCATATATTTT. It yields the protein CASSPLPSASSGNTIYF.

This sequence joins TRBV19 and TRBJ1-1; D remains unclear. V shed 7 bases and J shed 1 base, with 10 bases lying between them. The CDR3 is made up of 13 amino acids. Germline CDR1 is LNHDA and CDR2 is SQIVND (reference sequence). DNA for the CDR3: TGTGCCAGTAAGCCACAAGCGAACACTGAAGCTTTCTTT. Translation gives CASKPQANTEAFF.